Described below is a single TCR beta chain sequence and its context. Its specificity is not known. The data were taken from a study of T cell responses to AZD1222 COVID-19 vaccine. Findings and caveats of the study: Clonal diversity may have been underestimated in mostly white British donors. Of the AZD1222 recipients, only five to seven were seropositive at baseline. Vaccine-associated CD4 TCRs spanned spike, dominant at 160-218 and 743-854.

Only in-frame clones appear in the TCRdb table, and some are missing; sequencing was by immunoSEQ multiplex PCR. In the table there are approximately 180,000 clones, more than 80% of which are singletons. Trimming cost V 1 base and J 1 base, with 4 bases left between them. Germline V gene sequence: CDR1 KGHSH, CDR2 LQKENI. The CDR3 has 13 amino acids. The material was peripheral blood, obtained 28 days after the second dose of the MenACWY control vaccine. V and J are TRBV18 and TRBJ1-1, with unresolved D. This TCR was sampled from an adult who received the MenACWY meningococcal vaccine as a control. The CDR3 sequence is CASSPQPNTEAFF. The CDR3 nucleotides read TGTGCCAGCTCACCACAGCCGAACACTGAAGCTTTCTTT.